This T cell receptor (beta chain) was profiled in a study of human T cells and chemical hapten exposure. TCRdb reanalysed the RACE reads using MiXCR and keeps one entry per CDR3 protein. The table lists approximately 80,000 distinct CDR3 sequences, over 10% of them singletons. This clonotype appeared a few times. Its antigen is undetermined. As for time point: patch test 3, about 24 weeks after DPC sensitization. Treatment here: therapeutic diphenylcyclopropenone sensitization with weekly scalp DPC. Study observations and caveats: Against controls, expanded TCRs gave rise to significantly more large CDR3 similarity clusters.

The CDR3 has 14 amino acids. CDR1 ENHRY and CDR2 SYGVKD come from the germline V gene. The ends lost 2 bases at V and 1 base at J; junction bases unmatched: 0. The receptor's source is a woman in her fifties or sixties with alopecia areata. Some clones in this sample may be carry-over from other donors' samples. This sequence joins TRBV10-3 and TRBJ1-1; 8 bases agree with TRBD1. Sequenced material: whole blood, taken in connection with sensitization to the hapten diphenylcyclopropenone (DPC). The CDR3 bases are TGTGCCATCAGTGAGGGGACAGGGAACACTGAAGCTTTCTTT. It translates to CAISEGTGNTEAFF.